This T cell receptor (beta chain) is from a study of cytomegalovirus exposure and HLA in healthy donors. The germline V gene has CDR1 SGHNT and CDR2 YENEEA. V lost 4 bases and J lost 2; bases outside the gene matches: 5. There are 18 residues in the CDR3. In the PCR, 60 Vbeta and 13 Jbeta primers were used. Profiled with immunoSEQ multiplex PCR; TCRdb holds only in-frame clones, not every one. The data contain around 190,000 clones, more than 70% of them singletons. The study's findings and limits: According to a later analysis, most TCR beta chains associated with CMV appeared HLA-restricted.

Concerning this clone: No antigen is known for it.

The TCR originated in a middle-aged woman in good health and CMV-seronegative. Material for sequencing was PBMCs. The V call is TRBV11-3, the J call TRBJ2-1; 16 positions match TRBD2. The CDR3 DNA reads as TGTGCCAGCAGCTCGGGACTAGCGGGAGGGTATGCCTACAATGAGCAGTTCTTC. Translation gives CASSSGLAGGYAYNEQFF.